This TCR beta chain was recovered during a study of control samples from healthy donors and cancer patients. V was pared by 1 base and J by 0 bases, with 6 bases between. The CDR3 covers 15 residues. Looked up from germline, CDR1 is SGHAT and CDR2 is FQNNGV. Here immunoSEQ multiplex PCR was the method, and the copy in TCRdb shows in-frame clones only, minus some. The sample lists more than 110,000 clones; approximately 86% were seen once. The gene calls are TRBV11-2 and TRBJ1-4; D gene unclear. This sequence originates from a woman aged 25 to 39 in good health. Sequenced sample: blood. DNA of the CDR3: TGTGCCAGCAGCTTAGGGCAGGCAACTAATGAAAAACTGTTTTTT. It encodes CASSLGQATNEKLFF.